The 22 T cell receptor beta chains below all came from one sample that was sequenced in a study of cytomegalovirus exposure and HLA in healthy donors. Both 60 Vbeta primers and 13 Jbeta primers went into the PCR. Sequencing used immunoSEQ multiplex PCR; TCRdb keeps in-frame clones, though not all of them. This table holds about 190,000 clones, approximately 86% found once. The sample comprised PBMCs. These TCRs come from a woman aged 18-29 years in good health and CMV-seronegative.

The chain couples TRBV5-1 to TRBJ1-3; D gene uncertain. The CDR3 runs 14 residues. The germline V gene has CDR1 SGHRS and CDR2 YFSETQ. Trimming pared 0 bases from V and 4 bases from J, leaving 8 bases between. Here the CDR3 reads CASSLGAQGNTIYF. The CDR3 nucleotides read TGCGCCAGCAGCTTGGGGGCCCAGGGAAACACCATATATTTT.

This sequence joins TRBV27 and TRBJ2-1, with D uncertain. V lost 5 bases to trimming and J lost 0 bases, with 11 bases between them. Germline V gene sequence: CDR1 MNHEY, CDR2 SMNVEV (reference sequence). The CDR3 length is 15 residues. DNA of the CDR3: TGTGCCAGCAGTCGAAGCACCGGCTCCTACAATGAGCAGTTCTTC. Translating it yields CASSRSTGSYNEQFF.

This chain connects TRBV18 to TRBJ2-5; 7 positions match TRBD2. Germline V CDR1 and CDR2: KGHSH, LQKENI. The CDR3 extends over 13 amino acids. The V and J ends lost 5 bases and 5 bases, in that order; junction bases with no gene match: 5. The CDR3 region has the DNA TGTGCCAGCTCAAGGGAGGGGCAGGAGACCCAGTACTTC. Its protein is CASSREGQETQYF.

This clone was observed a single time. This sequence joins TRBV18 and TRBJ2-7; 8 positions match TRBD2. J lost 7 bases, V lost 0 bases, and 11 bases had no gene match. Germline assignment: CDR1 KGHSH and CDR2 LQKENI. The CDR3 loop spans 16 amino acids. In DNA, the CDR3 is TGTGCCAGCTCACCACCTTCGGGAGGGTCCTTTGGGGAGCAGTACTTC. Protein product: CASSPPSGGSFGEQYF. Full variable domain (rest looked up from reference TRBV18 and TRBJ2-7): NAGVMQNPRHLVRRRGQEARLRCSPMKGHSHVYWYRQLPEEGLKFMVYLQKENIIDESGMPKERFSAEFPKEGPSILRIQQVVRGDSAAYFCASSPPSGGSFGEQYFGPGTRLTVT.

The chain has TRBV11-2 and TRBJ2-5, with 10 bases that match TRBD1. This CDR3 has 12 amino acids. CDR1 and CDR2 (germline): SGHAT, FQNNGV. V dropped 4 bases and J dropped 9; count of bases not matched to a gene: 2. CDR3 DNA sequence: TGTGCCAGCAGCTCGGACAGGGGGGCCCAGTACTTC. The encoded protein is CASSSDRGAQYF.

J is TRBJ2-3 and V is TRBV11-3; maybe TRBD2 (6 bases). Looked up from germline, CDR1 is SGHNT and CDR2 is YENEEA. V was cut by 2 bases and J by 8 bases, with 17 bases left in between. CDR3 length: 15 residues. CDR3 residues: CASSLHMEGTGTQYF. DNA for the CDR3: TGTGCCAGCAGCTTACACATGGAGGGGACGGGTACGCAGTATTTT.

For this clone: At one of its ends the junction is not consistent with the germline gene, which may arise from a read error. The V gene is TRBV7-9, the J gene TRBJ1-2; 9 bases align to TRBD1. The CDR3 has 17 residues. Germline V gene data show CDR1 as SEHNR and CDR2 as FQNEAQ (reference sequence). The CDR3 DNA is TGTTCCAGCAGCTTAGCGGTGACAGGGGGAGGCCACTATGGCTACACCTTC. This gives the protein CSSSLAVTGGGHYGYTF.

This clone was recorded once. The chain joins TRBV28 to TRBJ2-2; tentative D call: TRBD2 (6 bases). The CDR3 covers 14 residues. CDR1 and CDR2 from the germline V gene are MDHEN and SYDVKM. With 6 bases removed from V and 0 bases from J, the gap between germline ends came to 8 bases. The CDR3 region has the DNA TGTGCCAGCAGGGAGGGATCGAACACCGGGGAGCTGTTTTTT. Its protein is CASREGSNTGELFF.

This clone has more than one count but fewer than ten. The DNA for the CDR3 is TGTGCCAGCAGTTGGGCGGGGGGCTTTTCCGAGCAGTACTTC. It codes for CASSWAGGFSEQYF. The J gene is TRBJ2-7, the V gene TRBV6-5; 8 nucleotides agree with TRBD2. V lost 4 bases to trimming and J lost 6 bases; unmatched junction nucleotides: 8. Germline loops: CDR1 MNHEY, CDR2 SVGAGI. The CDR3 runs to 14 residues.

Written as DNA, the CDR3 is TGTGCCAGTAGTATGGGGCGTGCAACTAATGAAAAACTGTTTTTT. Its protein is CASSMGRATNEKLFF. The V call is TRBV19, the J call TRBJ1-4; possibly TRBD1 for D (5 bases). Trimming took off 3 bases at V and 0 bases at J, with 8 bases between the two ends. Per germline, CDR1 LNHDA and CDR2 SQIVND (reference sequence). This CDR3 is built from 15 residues.

This clone appeared a single time. This chain joins TRBV5-4 and TRBJ2-2; 7 bases align to TRBD2. Germline CDR1 and CDR2: SGHNT and YYREEE (reference sequence). The CDR3 runs 15 residues. Unmatched junction bases numbered 8, after V lost 4 bases and J lost 5 bases. This chain's CDR3 is CASSLGLGGTGELFF. CDR3 sequence (DNA): TGTGCCAGCAGCCTCGGACTGGGGGGGACCGGGGAGCTGTTTTTT.

This clone was recorded a few times. The chain carries TRBV6-1 and TRBJ2-3; 7 bases are a match to TRBD2. Germline lookup yields CDR1 MNHNS and CDR2 SASEGT. Germline trimming cut 4 bases from V and 4 bases from J; bases unmatched to any gene: 5. The CDR3 length is 14 residues. The CDR3 DNA sequence: TGTGCCAGCAGTGGGGGCGGGAGTTCAGATACGCAGTATTTT. Its protein is CASSGGGSSDTQYF.

For this clone: The sample has other DNA sequences that encode this CDR3 too. This chain connects TRBV7-2 to TRBJ2-3; a possible D gene is TRBD2 (5 bases). The CDR3 totals 14 residues. Germline values: CDR1 SGHTA, CDR2 FQGNSA. Trimming stripped 1 base from V and 6 bases from J, with 11 bases between. The DNA for the CDR3 is TGTGCCAGCAGCTTAGTAGCCGGCGGGGATACGCAGTATTTT. Amino acid sequence: CASSLVAGGDTQYF. Filled out from reference TRBV7-2 and TRBJ2-3, the complete variable domain reads GAGVSQSPSNKVTEKGKDVELRCDPISGHTALYWYRQSLGQGLEFLIYFQGNSAPDKSGLPSDRFSAERTGGSVSTLTIQRTQQEDSAVYLCASSLVAGGDTQYFGPGTRLTVL.

The DNA of the CDR3 is TGTGCCAGCAGCCCCCGACTAGCGGGATCCCAAGAGACCCAGTACTTC. As protein: CASSPRLAGSQETQYF. The V and J genes are TRBV7-9 and TRBJ2-5, with TRBD2 matching over 11 bases. This CDR3 spans 16 amino acids. The V segment lost 5 bases and the J segment 1 base; nucleotides outside the gene matches: 6. From germline, CDR1 is SEHNR and CDR2 FQNEAQ (reference sequence).

The chain uses TRBV6-6 and TRBJ1-2, with 9 bases matching TRBD1. Germline CDR1 MNHNY, CDR2 SVGAGI (reference sequence). The CDR3 length is 14 residues. Germline trimming cut 6 bases from V and 7 bases from J; bases unmatched to any gene: 9. The DNA for the CDR3 is TGTGCCAGCAGCGCACAGGGGGCGATGTTTGGCTACACCTTC. Protein product: CASSAQGAMFGYTF.

In this sample, this clone turned up a few times. The chain joins TRBV6-5 to TRBJ2-3; 10 nucleotides line up with TRBD1. The V gene's germline CDR1 is MNHEY and CDR2 SVGAGI. This CDR3 comprises 13 residues. The V gene end was trimmed by 4 bases and the J gene end by 6 bases; junction bases not matched to a gene: 1. In nucleotides, the CDR3 is TGTGCCAGCAGTTCGGGACAGGGGGATACGCAGTATTTT. It specifies CASSSGQGDTQYF.

The sample holds a few counts of this clone. This chain joins TRBV5-1 and TRBJ2-7; D gene ambiguous. V gave up 2 bases and J gave up 2 bases, with 14 bases separating them. The CDR3 extends over 15 amino acids. CDR1 and CDR2 from the germline V gene are SGHRS and YFSETQ. CDR3: CASSFNPGLTYEQYF. In nucleotides, the CDR3 is TGCGCCAGCAGCTTCAATCCAGGTCTAACCTACGAGCAGTACTTC.

This sequence joins TRBV5-1 and TRBJ2-3; TRBD2 matches at 10 bases. The junction had 21 bases not matched to a gene; V was cut back by 3 bases and J by 2 bases. Per germline, CDR1 SGHRS and CDR2 YFSETQ. The CDR3 loop spans 21 amino acids. CDR3 coding DNA: TGCGCCAGCAGCTCCAGAGGTAGGTGGCTAGCGGGGGCCACGTACACAGATACGCAGTATTTT. It encodes CASSSRGRWLAGATYTDTQYF.

The V and J genes are TRBV9 and TRBJ1-1; D is uncertain. Germline-derived CDR1 and CDR2 are SGDLS and YYNGEE. The V gene lost 0 bases and the J gene lost 1 base, with 7 bases spanning the gap. This CDR3 comprises 14 residues. CDR3 protein: CASSVGQENTEAFF. The CDR3 nucleotides read TGTGCCAGCAGCGTAGGGCAGGAGAACACTGAAGCTTTCTTT.

V is TRBV10-3 and J is TRBJ2-7, with a possible D match to TRBD2 (7 bases). The germline CDR1 and CDR2 sequences are ENHRY and SYGVKD. The CDR3 length is 14 residues. V shed 8 bases and J shed 2 bases, with 16 bases lying between them. The CDR3 sequence is CAIGGAGVPYEQYF. In DNA, the CDR3 is TGTGCCATCGGGGGGGCAGGGGTCCCCTACGAGCAGTACTTC.

The chain recombines TRBV7-8 with TRBJ2-7; TRBD1 might be the D (6 bases). This CDR3 comprises 15 residues. V lost 5 bases and J lost 5, with 19 bases in between. In germline, CDR1 is SGHVS, CDR2 FQNEAQ. The CDR3 sequence is CASSPALQGLNEQYF. CDR3 DNA sequence: TGTGCCAGCAGCCCTGCGCTCCAGGGGCTCAACGAGCAGTACTTC. Together with reference TRBV7-8 and TRBJ2-7, the CDR3 gives the full variable domain: GAGVSQSPRYKVAKRGQDVALRCDPISGHVSLFWYQQALGQGPEFLTYFQNEAQLDKSGLPSDRFFAERPEGSVSTLKIQRTQQEDSAVYLCASSPALQGLNEQYFGPGTRLTVT.

As DNA, the CDR3 is TGTGCCAGCACCTTGACGACAGGGAGGACGTCACCCCTCCACTTT. It specifies CASTLTTGRTSPLHF. The V gene is TRBV6-5, the J gene TRBJ1-6, with TRBD1 matching over 7 bases. The V segment lost 7 bases and the J segment 10 bases; nucleotides outside the gene matches: 13. This CDR3 is 15 amino acids long. The germline V gene has CDR1 MNHEY and CDR2 SVGAGI.